The entry below describes one T cell receptor (beta chain). This sample stems from a study of blood T cell repertoires in COVID-19. The CDR3 spans 15 residues. Trimming took 5 bases from V and 1 from J; bases not matched to a gene: 4. This table comes from immunoSEQ multiplex PCR, and its TCRdb copy is limited to in-frame clones, with some not included. The repertoire includes around 49,000 clones, roughly 80% of them detected once, and under 6.5% sits in the top ten. This chain links TRBV5-3 with TRBJ1-5, with 9 bases identical to TRBD1. TRBV5-3 is classed as an ORF, of uncertain function. What was sequenced was PBMCs or T cells enriched from blood (not recorded which). The origin of this receptor is a woman between 45 and 60 years old with acute COVID-19. The CDR3: CARRRDRESNQPQHF. The CDR3 coding sequence is TGTGCCAGAAGACGGGACAGGGAAAGCAATCAGCCCCAGCATTTT.